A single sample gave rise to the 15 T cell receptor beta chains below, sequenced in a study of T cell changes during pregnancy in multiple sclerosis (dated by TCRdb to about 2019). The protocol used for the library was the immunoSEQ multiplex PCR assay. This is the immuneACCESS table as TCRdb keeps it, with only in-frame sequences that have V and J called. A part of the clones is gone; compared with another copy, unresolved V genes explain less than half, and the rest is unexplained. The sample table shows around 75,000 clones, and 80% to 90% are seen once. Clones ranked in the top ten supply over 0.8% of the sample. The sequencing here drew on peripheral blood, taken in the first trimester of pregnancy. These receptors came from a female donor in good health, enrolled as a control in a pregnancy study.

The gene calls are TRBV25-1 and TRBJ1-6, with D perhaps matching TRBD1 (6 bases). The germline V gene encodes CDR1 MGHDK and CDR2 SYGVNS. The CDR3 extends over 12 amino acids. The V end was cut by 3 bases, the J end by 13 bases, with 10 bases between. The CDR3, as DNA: TGTGCCAGCAGTGATACAGGGCTGCCCCTCCACTTT. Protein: CASSDTGLPLHF.

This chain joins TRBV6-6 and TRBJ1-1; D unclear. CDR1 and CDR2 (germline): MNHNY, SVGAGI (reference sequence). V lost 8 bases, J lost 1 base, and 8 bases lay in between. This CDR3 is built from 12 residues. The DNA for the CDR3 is TGTGCCAGCCGAAACGGGAACACTGAAGCTTTCTTT. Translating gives CASRNGNTEAFF.

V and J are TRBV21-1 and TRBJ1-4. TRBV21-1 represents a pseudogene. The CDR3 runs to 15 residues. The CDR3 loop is CASSTSRRVREKLFF. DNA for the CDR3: TGTGCCAGCAGCACTAGCAGAAGGGTTCGGGAAAAACTGTTTTTT.

DNA of the CDR3: TGTGCCATCAGTGGGACAGGGGACTACGAGCAGTACTTC. It is translated as CAISGTGDYEQYF. This chain uses TRBV10-3 with TRBJ2-7; 9 bases align to TRBD1. The J segment lost 3 bases and the V segment lost 4 bases, leaving 1 base of the junction unmatched. The CDR3 is made up of 13 amino acids. The germline V gene has CDR1 ENHRY and CDR2 SYGVKD.

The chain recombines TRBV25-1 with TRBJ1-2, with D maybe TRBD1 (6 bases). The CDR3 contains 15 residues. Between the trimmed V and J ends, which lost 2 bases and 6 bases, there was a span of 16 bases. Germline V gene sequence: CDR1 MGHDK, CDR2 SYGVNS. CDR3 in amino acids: CASSEDEGEVDGYTF. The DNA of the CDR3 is TGTGCCAGCAGTGAAGATGAGGGGGAAGTGGATGGCTACACCTTC.

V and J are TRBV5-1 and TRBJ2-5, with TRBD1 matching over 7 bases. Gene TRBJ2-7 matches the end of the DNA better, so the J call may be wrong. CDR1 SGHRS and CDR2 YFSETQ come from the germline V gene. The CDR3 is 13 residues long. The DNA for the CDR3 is TGCGCCAGCAGGACAGGGCCCACCTACGAGCAGTACTTC. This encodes CASRTGPTYEQYF.

CDR3 in DNA: TGTGCCAGCAGTACGGGGACTGAAGCTTTCTTT. As protein: CASSTGTEAFF. This rearrangement joins TRBV28 to TRBJ1-1; D remains ambiguous. This CDR3 spans 11 amino acids. The ends were cut back, 5 bases at V and 5 bases at J, with 6 bases in the middle. The germline V gene has CDR1 MDHEN and CDR2 SYDVKM.

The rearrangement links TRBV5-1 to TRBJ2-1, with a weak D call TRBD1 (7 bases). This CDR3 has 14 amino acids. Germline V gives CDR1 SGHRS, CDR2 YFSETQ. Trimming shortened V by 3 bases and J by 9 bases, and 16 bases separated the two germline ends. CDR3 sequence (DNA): TGCGCCAGCAGCTGGGGTCCCCAGGGGGGTGAGCAGTTCTTC. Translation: CASSWGPQGGEQFF.

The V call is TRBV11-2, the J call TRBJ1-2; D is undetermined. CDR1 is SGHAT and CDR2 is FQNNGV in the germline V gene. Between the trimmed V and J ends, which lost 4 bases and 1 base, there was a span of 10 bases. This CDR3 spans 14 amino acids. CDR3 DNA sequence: TGTGCCAGCAGCTCGCTCCTCGGTAACTATGGCTACACCTTC. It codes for CASSSLLGNYGYTF.

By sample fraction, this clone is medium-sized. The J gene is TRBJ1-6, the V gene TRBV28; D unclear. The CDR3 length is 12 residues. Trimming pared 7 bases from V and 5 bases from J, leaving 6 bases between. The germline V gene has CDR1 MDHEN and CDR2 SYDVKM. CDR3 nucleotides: TGTGCCAGCAACTTAAATAATTCACCCCTCCACTTT. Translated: CASNLNNSPLHF.

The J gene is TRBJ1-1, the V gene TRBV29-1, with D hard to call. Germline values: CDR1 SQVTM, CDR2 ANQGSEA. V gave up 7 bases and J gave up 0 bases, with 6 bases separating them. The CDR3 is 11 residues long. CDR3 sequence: CSGLLNTEAFF. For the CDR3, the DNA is TGCAGCGGGCTTCTGAACACTGAAGCTTTCTTT.

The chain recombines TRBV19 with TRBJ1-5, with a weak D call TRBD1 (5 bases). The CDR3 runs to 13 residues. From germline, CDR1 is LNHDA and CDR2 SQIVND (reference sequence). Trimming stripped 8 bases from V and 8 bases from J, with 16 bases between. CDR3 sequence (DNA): TGTGCCAGTGCCAAGGACCGGGGGGAGCCCCAGCATTTT. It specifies CASAKDRGEPQHF.

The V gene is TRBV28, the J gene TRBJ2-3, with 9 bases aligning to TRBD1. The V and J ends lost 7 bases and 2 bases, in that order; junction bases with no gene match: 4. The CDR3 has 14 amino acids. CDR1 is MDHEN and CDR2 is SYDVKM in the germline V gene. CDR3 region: CASIGQGITDTQYF. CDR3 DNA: TGTGCCAGCATAGGACAGGGGATCACAGATACGCAGTATTTT.

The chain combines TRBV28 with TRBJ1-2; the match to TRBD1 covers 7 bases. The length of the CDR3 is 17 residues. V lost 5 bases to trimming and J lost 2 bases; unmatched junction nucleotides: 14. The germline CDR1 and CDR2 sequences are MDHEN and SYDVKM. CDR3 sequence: CASSTISGGQTNYGYTF. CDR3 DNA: TGTGCCAGCAGTACAATCAGCGGGGGACAGACGAACTATGGCTACACCTTC.

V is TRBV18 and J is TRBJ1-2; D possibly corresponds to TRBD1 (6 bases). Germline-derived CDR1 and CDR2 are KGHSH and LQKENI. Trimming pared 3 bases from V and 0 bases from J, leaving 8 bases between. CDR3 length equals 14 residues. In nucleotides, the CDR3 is TGTGCCAGCTCACCCAGGGGAGCTAACTATGGCTACACCTTC. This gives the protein CASSPRGANYGYTF.